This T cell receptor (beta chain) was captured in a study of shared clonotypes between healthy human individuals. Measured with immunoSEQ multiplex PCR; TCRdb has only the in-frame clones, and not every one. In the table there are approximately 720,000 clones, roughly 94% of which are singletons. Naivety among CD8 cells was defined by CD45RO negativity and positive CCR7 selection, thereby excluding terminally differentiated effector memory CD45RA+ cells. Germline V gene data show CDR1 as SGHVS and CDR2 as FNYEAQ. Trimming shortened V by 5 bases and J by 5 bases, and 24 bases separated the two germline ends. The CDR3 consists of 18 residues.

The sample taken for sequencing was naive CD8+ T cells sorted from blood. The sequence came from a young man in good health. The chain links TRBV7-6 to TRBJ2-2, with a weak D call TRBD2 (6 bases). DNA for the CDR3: TGTGCCAGCAGCCCCAAAGGGGCGCGGGATCGGGGAACCGGGGAGCTGTTTTTT. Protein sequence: CASSPKGARDRGTGELFF.